A single sample gave rise to the 28 T cell receptor beta chains below, sequenced in a study of blood T cells in healthy people across ages. A second about 7 to 11 cycle PCR used barcoded and J-beta primers. Each CDR3 protein is one row after TCRdb ran MiXCR on the 5' RACE reads. The top ten clones hold 23% of a sample with around 2 million distinct CDR3 sequences, about two fifths of them seen once. Input material: blood. These receptor sequences come from a human donor in good health.

V usage is TRBV12-5 and J usage is TRBJ1-5; no clear D gene. V lost 2 bases and J 2 bases, leaving 7 bases between the germline ends. Germline CDR1 reads LGHNT; CDR2 reads FRNRAP. There are 14 residues in the CDR3. This CDR3 reads CASGLSGGNQPQHF. Written as DNA, the CDR3 is TGTGCTAGTGGTTTGTCCGGGGGCAATCAGCCCCAGCATTTT.

This chain uses TRBV6-2 or TRBV6-3 with TRBJ2-4; a weak D match, TRBD1 (6 bases). The closer fit of TRBJ2-7 to the DNA end suggests the J call may be wrong. CDR3 length: 13 amino acids. Germline values: CDR1 MNHEY, CDR2 SVGEGT. Here the CDR3 reads CASSYSARGEQYF. Written as DNA, the CDR3 is TGTGCCAGCAGTTACTCGGCCAGGGGCGAGCAGTACTTC.

The chain carries TRBV6-5 and TRBJ1-3, with D unresolved. CDR1 is MNHEY and CDR2 is SVGAGI in the germline V gene. V was trimmed by 5 bases and J by 0 bases, leaving 8 bases between them. The CDR3 is 14 amino acids. CDR3 bases: TGTGCCAGCAGTAAAAGCCACTCTGGAAACACCATATATTTT. Translation: CASSKSHSGNTIYF.

Ten or more counts support this clonotype. The genes are TRBV20-1 and TRBJ1-2, with a weak D call TRBD1 (6 bases). This CDR3 comprises 13 residues. V was shortened by 5 bases and J by 2 bases, with 12 bases between the two germline ends. CDR1 and CDR2 from the germline V gene are DFQATT and SNEGSKA (reference sequence). In nucleotides, the CDR3 is TGCAGTGCTGTGGGGGCGCGAAACTATGGCTACACCTTC. It encodes CSAVGARNYGYTF.

With respect to this clonotype: The junction does not match germline at one end; this may be a read error. This chain connects TRBV28 to TRBJ2-1; no firm D call. Germline assignment: CDR1 MDHEN and CDR2 SYDVKM. The length of the CDR3 is 13 residues. The CDR3 bases are TGTGCCAGCACTTTAGCCACCTACAATGAGCAGTTCTTC. Residues: CASTLATYNEQFF.

This chain connects TRBV6-2 or TRBV6-3 to TRBJ1-1; D possibly corresponds to TRBD1 (6 bases). Germline values: CDR1 MNHEY, CDR2 SVGEGT. The CDR3 runs 14 residues. Trimming took 5 bases from V and 2 from J, leaving 12 bases between them. In nucleotides, the CDR3 is TGTGCCAGCAGTCCGTGGGGGCGCAACACTGAAGCTTTCTTT. Amino acids: CASSPWGRNTEAFF.

This clonotype came up a few times. The V gene is TRBV29-1, the J gene TRBJ2-1; a possible D gene is TRBD1 (7 bases). The CDR3 length is 13 residues. Trimming pared 1 base from V and 13 bases from J, leaving 17 bases between. The germline V gene has CDR1 SQVTM and CDR2 ANQGSEA. The CDR3 region is CSVEGQGGETQFF. The DNA of the CDR3 is TGCAGCGTTGAAGGGCAGGGGGGAGAGACCCAGTTCTTC.

CDR3: CAILGLVGDYEQYF. CDR3 sequence (DNA): TGTGCCATCCTAGGACTGGTTGGAGACTACGAGCAGTACTTC. This chain links TRBV7-9 with TRBJ2-7; D is possibly TRBD2 (5 bases). V was clipped by 10 bases and J by 3 bases, with 19 bases between them. Looked up from germline, CDR1 is SEHNR and CDR2 is FQNEAQ (reference sequence). The CDR3 is 14 residues long.

A few counts support this clonotype. The chain uses TRBV7-2 and TRBJ1-2, with D unresolved. V lost 3 bases and J 8 bases, leaving 10 bases between the germline ends. Per germline, CDR1 SGHTA and CDR2 FQGNSA. This CDR3 spans 12 amino acids. The CDR3 DNA follows: TGTGCCAGCAGCTTTGAGGGCCGCGGCTACACCTTC. Translated, it gives CASSFEGRGYTF.

The V and J genes are TRBV29-1 and TRBJ1-2, with D maybe TRBD1 (6 bases). Trimming pared 4 bases from V and 6 bases from J, leaving 15 bases between. The germline gives CDR1 SQVTM, CDR2 ANQGSEA. The CDR3 has 13 amino acids. The CDR3 DNA sequence: TGCAGCGTTGTATGGAGGGGGAGAAATGGCTACACCTTC. This translates into CSVVWRGRNGYTF.

This clonotype was counted only a few times. The chain combines TRBV27 with TRBJ1-2; tentative D call: TRBD1 (6 bases). Germline assignment: CDR1 MNHEY and CDR2 SMNVEV (reference sequence). V lost 4 bases to trimming and J lost 8 bases, with 11 bases between them. CDR3 length: 12 amino acids. The CDR3 region is CASSSARGGYTF. CDR3 in DNA: TGTGCCAGCAGTTCCGCCAGGGGCGGCTACACCTTC.

V usage is TRBV20-1 and J usage is TRBJ2-1; D perhaps matches TRBD1 (5 bases). The CDR3 loop spans 12 amino acids. V lost 5 bases to trimming and J lost 8 bases, with 13 bases between them. Germline V CDR1 and CDR2: DFQATT, SNEGSKA (reference sequence). CDR3 DNA: TGCAGTGCTTTACGAGAAGGGGATGAGCAGTTCTTC. Its protein is CSALREGDEQFF.

This clonotype was detected a few times. The chain recombines TRBV2 with TRBJ1-2; TRBD1 matches 7 bases. CDR3 length equals 13 residues. Germline lookup yields CDR1 SNHLY and CDR2 FYNNEI. The V segment lost 6 bases and the J segment 3 bases; nucleotides outside the gene matches: 4. Here the CDR3 reads CASSGRGDYGYTF. The CDR3, as DNA: TGTGCCAGCAGCGGCAGGGGGGACTATGGCTACACCTTC.

The chain carries TRBV7-2 and TRBJ1-2; possible D gene TRBD1, 6 bases. The CDR3 is made up of 14 amino acids. V was shortened by 1 base and J by 6 bases, with 12 bases between the two germline ends. Germline loops: CDR1 SGHTA, CDR2 FQGNSA. The DNA of the CDR3 is TGTGCCAGCAGCTTAGTCGCGGCAGGGGATGGCTACACCTTC. Protein product: CASSLVAAGDGYTF.

This clonotype was detected a few times. This chain links TRBV7-2 with TRBJ2-1; no clear D. The CDR3 has 15 amino acids. Per germline, CDR1 SGHTA and CDR2 FQGNSA. V was trimmed by 5 bases and J by 5 bases, leaving 16 bases between them. The CDR3 reads CASSLRSQPNNEQFF. DNA for the CDR3: TGTGCCAGCAGCCTTAGGAGTCAGCCCAACAATGAGCAGTTCTTC.

The chain links TRBV15 to TRBJ1-5, with D maybe TRBD1 (5 bases). CDR3 length equals 16 residues. Trimming removed 5 bases from V and 6 bases from J, with 20 bases in between. Germline assignment: CDR1 LNHNV and CDR2 YYDKDF (reference sequence). The CDR3 coding sequence is TGTGCCACCAGCTGGGGCGGCAGGAGATCAAGTCAGCCCCAGCATTTT. Encoded protein: CATSWGGRRSSQPQHF.

This chain links TRBV20-1 with TRBJ2-3, with 7 bases lining up with TRBD2. Germline V gene sequence: CDR1 DFQATT, CDR2 SNEGSKA (reference sequence). CDR3 length equals 15 residues. With 4 bases clipped from V and 0 bases from J, the junction kept 7 bases outside the gene matches. CDR3 residues: CSAIGRDPSTDTQYF. CDR3 DNA: TGCAGTGCTATAGGGAGGGACCCTAGCACAGATACGCAGTATTTT.

The chain is built from TRBV27 and TRBJ1-2, with 11 bases lining up with TRBD1. The CDR3 has 15 amino acids. V shed 5 bases, J shed 8 bases, and the junction held 10 bases outside the gene matches. Germline V lookup: CDR1 MNHEY, CDR2 SMNVEV (reference sequence). The CDR3 spells CASSQRDRGGRGYTF. CDR3 DNA: TGTGCCAGCAGTCAACGGGACAGGGGGGGACGAGGCTACACCTTC.

This chain connects TRBV10-3 to TRBJ2-1; TRBD2 aligns across 12 bases. Germline-derived CDR1 and CDR2 are ENHRY and SYGVKD. J was trimmed by 1 base and V by 4 bases; bases with no gene match: 14. This CDR3 has 20 amino acids. The CDR3 loop reads CAISGLGQASGGASYNEQFF. The CDR3 DNA reads TGTGCCATCAGTGGCTTGGGTCAGGCTAGCGGGGGGGCGTCCTACAATGAGCAGTTCTTC.

The CDR3 is CASSPMGSTGELFF. In nucleotides, the CDR3 is TGTGCCAGCAGCCCGATGGGGAGCACCGGGGAGCTGTTTTTT. The chain joins TRBV9 to TRBJ2-2; a possible D gene is TRBD2 (5 bases). The germline CDR1 and CDR2 sequences are SGDLS and YYNGEE. The V gene lost 4 bases and the J gene lost 4 bases, with 11 bases spanning the gap. This CDR3 spans 14 amino acids.

For the CDR3, the DNA is TGTGCCAGCAGTATGTCGGGACTAGCGGGGGGCAATGAGCAGTTCTTC. The encoded protein is CASSMSGLAGGNEQFF. The chain is built from TRBV6-2 or TRBV6-3 and TRBJ2-1, with 15 bases aligning to TRBD2. The trim removed 5 bases at V and 6 bases at J, leaving 5 bases unmatched. Germline assignment: CDR1 MNHEY and CDR2 SVGEGT. This CDR3 has 16 residues.

Concerning this clonotype itself: This sequence may be a read error, since a much larger clone differs from it by one base. The J gene is TRBJ1-2, the V gene TRBV7-2; D gene ambiguous. There are 15 residues in the CDR3. V was cut by 1 base and J by 9 bases, with 18 bases left in between. Looked up from germline, CDR1 is SGHTA and CDR2 is FQGNSA. The CDR3, as DNA: TGTGCCAGCAGCTTAGGTGGCCTCGGGCGGTATAGCTACACCTTC. Translating it yields CASSLGGLGRYSYTF.

This sequence joins TRBV4-3 and TRBJ1-2; TRBD1 agrees at 7 bases. With 4 bases clipped from V and 0 bases from J, the junction kept 8 bases outside the gene matches. CDR3 length: 16 residues. Germline loops: CDR1 LGHNA, CDR2 YSLEER. This CDR3 reads CASSPKDRVANYGYTF. CDR3 DNA: TGCGCCAGCAGCCCCAAAGACAGGGTAGCTAACTATGGCTACACCTTC.

The chain carries TRBV27 and TRBJ2-1, with no clear D. The CDR3 covers 14 residues. V was shortened by 3 bases and J by 4 bases, with 10 bases between the two germline ends. Germline assignment: CDR1 MNHEY and CDR2 SMNVEV (reference sequence). CDR3 in amino acids: CASSFSRDYNEQFF. The CDR3 DNA follows: TGTGCCAGCAGTTTCTCTAGAGATTACAATGAGCAGTTCTTC.

V is TRBV6-5 and J is TRBJ1-1; the D is unclear. This CDR3 is built from 14 residues. In germline, CDR1 is MNHEY, CDR2 SVGAGI. Trimming took 2 bases from V and 2 from J, leaving 9 bases between them. The CDR3 here is CASSYREVNTEAFF. The CDR3 nucleotides are TGTGCCAGCAGTTACAGGGAGGTAAACACTGAAGCTTTCTTT.

Only a few counts were recorded for this clonotype. The chain is built from TRBV29-1 and TRBJ1-1; D not resolved. Germline CDR1 and CDR2: SQVTM and ANQGSEA. The CDR3 is 13 amino acids. With 4 bases removed from V and 4 bases from J, the gap between germline ends came to 13 bases. CDR3 loop: CSVGRDVGTEAFF. The CDR3 bases are TGCAGCGTTGGTAGGGATGTTGGCACTGAAGCTTTCTTT.

The rearrangement uses TRBV4-3 and TRBJ2-3; 12 nucleotides match TRBD2. The CDR3 loop spans 17 amino acids. From germline, CDR1 is LGHNA and CDR2 YSLEER. V gave up 1 base and J gave up 2 bases; unmatched junction bases: 4. DNA of the CDR3: TGCGCCAGCAGCCAAGGGACTAGCGGGGATACCACAGATACGCAGTATTTT. The encoded protein is CASSQGTSGDTTDTQYF.

On this clonotype: It may be a read error: a sequence one base away is much more abundant. This chain links TRBV4-1 with TRBJ2-1; TRBD2 matches 11 bases. Germline assignment: CDR1 MGHRA and CDR2 YSYEKL. This CDR3 has 16 amino acids. The CDR3 reads CAGSRQLAGAYNEQFF. CDR3 bases: TGCGCCGGCAGCCGACAACTAGCGGGGGCTTACAATGAGCAGTTCTTC.